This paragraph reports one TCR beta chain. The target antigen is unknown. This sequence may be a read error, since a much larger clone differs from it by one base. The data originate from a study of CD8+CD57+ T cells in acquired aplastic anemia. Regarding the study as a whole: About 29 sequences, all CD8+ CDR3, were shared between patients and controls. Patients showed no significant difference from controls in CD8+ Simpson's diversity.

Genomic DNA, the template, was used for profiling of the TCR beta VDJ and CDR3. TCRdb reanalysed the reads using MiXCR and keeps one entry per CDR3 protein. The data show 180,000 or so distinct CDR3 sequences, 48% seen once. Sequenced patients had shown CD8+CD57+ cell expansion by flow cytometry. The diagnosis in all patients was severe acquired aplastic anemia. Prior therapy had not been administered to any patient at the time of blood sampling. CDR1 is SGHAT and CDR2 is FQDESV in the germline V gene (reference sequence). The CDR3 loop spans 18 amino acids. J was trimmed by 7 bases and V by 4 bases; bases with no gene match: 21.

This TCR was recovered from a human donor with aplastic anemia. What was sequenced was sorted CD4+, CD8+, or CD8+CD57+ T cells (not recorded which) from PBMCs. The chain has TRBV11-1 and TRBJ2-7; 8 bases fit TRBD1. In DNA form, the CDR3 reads TGTGCCAGCAGCTACATACGCCTACAGGGGGGATTCTACAATGAGCAGTACTTC. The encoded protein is CASSYIRLQGGFYNEQYF.